This TCR beta chain stems from a study of CXCR3-negative and CXCR3-positive naive CD8 T cells. About the research overall: Sequencing gave 140 million or so TRB reads overall, about 1.5 +/- 0.3 million per library.

UMI-labeled TRB cDNA libraries were prepared by 5' RACE. TCRdb reprocessed the 5' RACE reads and reports one entry per CDR3 protein, with no DNA. The data show 43,000 or so distinct CDR3 sequences, and the top ten clones hold roughly 1.5%. CDR3 length: 18 residues. CDR1 and CDR2 from the germline V gene are LGHNA and YSLEER. Sequences were obtained from naive CXCR3- CD8+ T cells from blood. Subset of the sample: CD45RO-CCR7+CD27+CD95- naive CD8+ T cells lacking CXCR3 (TNR3-). This TCR was sampled from a human donor in good health. Some clones in this sample may be carry-over from other donors' samples. The chain employs TRBV4-3 and TRBJ2-1; TCRdb lists TRBD2, though no DNA is available to test this call. CDR3: CASSQDRAASGENNEQFF.